This TCR beta chain emerged from a study of blood T cell repertoires in COVID-19. V dropped 0 bases and J dropped 2; count of bases not matched to a gene: 7. This CDR3 has 17 amino acids. Per germline, CDR1 SGHNT and CDR2 YYREEE (reference sequence). Participants' own reports of clinical history determined their cohort assignment. Authors' analysis steps: Researchers report that nucleated cell counts were estimated from reference gene primer amplification. The protocol was immunoSEQ multiplex PCR, while the TCRdb copy is restricted to in-frame clones and leaves out a portion. From that table come the V and J calls and clone size; the DNA was used to work out D and trimming. The profile covers approximately 230,000 clones, with about 89% appearing a single time and approximately 2% taken by the ten largest.

The receptor comes from a woman aged 18-29 years who had recovered from COVID-19. This chain links TRBV5-4 with TRBJ1-3; TRBD1 agrees at 8 bases. Sequenced material: PBMCs or T cells enriched from blood (not recorded which). This CDR3 is CASSLAGTGIPGNTIYF. The CDR3 DNA sequence: TGTGCCAGCAGCTTGGCCGGGACAGGTATCCCTGGAAACACCATATATTTT.